The clone carrying this T cell receptor (beta chain) was recorded a few times. Its antigen remains unknown. These data come from a study of blood T cells in healthy people across ages. Overall study: Template switching picked up about one barcoded beta molecule for each two T cells. Study-level points and caveats: There was a strong correlation between TCR beta diversity and naive T cell percentage.

CDR3 size: 15 residues. CDR1 is DFQATT and CDR2 is SNEGSKA in the germline V gene (reference sequence). The V and J ends lost 0 bases and 0 bases respectively, with 9 bases between them. With a J-beta primer mix and a sample-barcoded 5' primer, a second PCR ran roughly 6 to 11 cycles. MiXCR was run by TCRdb on the 5' RACE reads, yielding one entry per CDR3 protein. The data hold more than 650,000 distinct CDR3 sequences, with 22% observed a single time. Researchers report isolating at least 6.5 million PBMCs per sample. The sample consisted of blood. The chain joins TRBV20-1 to TRBJ2-4, with D perhaps TRBD1 or TRBD2 (5 bases each). This TCR was sampled from a man between 65 and 85 years old in good health. The DNA of the CDR3 is TGCAGTGCTAGAGACGTCGGGACAGCCAAAAACATTCAGTACTTC. Protein sequence: CSARDVGTAKNIQYF.